These 21 T cell receptor beta chains were all obtained from the same sample, sequenced in a study of shared T cell receptors in the human thymus. The table came from immunoSEQ multiplex PCR; TCRdb's copy has only in-frame clones and leaves some out. The data contain hundreds of thousands of clones, approximately 90% of them seen just once; the ten biggest clones take up about 0.01%. These same records also appear under a second study, on human thymus T cells.

Input material: thymocytes. These receptors all stem from a boy under three years old with a congenital heart defect.

This clone has just one count. J is TRBJ2-1 and V is TRBV18; 9 bases align to TRBD2. Germline values: CDR1 KGHSH, CDR2 LQKENI. The CDR3 is 15 amino acids. Trimming removed 3 bases from V and 6 bases from J; junction bases left unmatched: 6. The CDR3 here is CASSPLAGRVNEQFF. CDR3 coding DNA: TGTGCCAGCTCACCGCTAGCGGGAAGGGTCAATGAGCAGTTCTTC.

This chain links TRBV4-2 with TRBJ2-3; TRBD2 aligns across 9 bases. The junction had 14 bases not matched to a gene; V was cut back by 4 bases and J by 6 bases. This CDR3 comprises 17 residues. Per the germline V gene, CDR1 is LGHNA and CDR2 is YNFKEQ. Written as DNA, the CDR3 is TGTGCCAGCAGCCCGGGGCCTAGCGGGATTCGTGGGGATACGCAGTATTTT. Translated: CASSPGPSGIRGDTQYF.

The CDR3 sequence: CASSEPGLVVYNEQFF. In DNA, the CDR3 is TGCGCCAGCAGTGAGCCGGGACTAGTTGTTTACAATGAGCAGTTCTTC. This chain connects TRBV10-2 to TRBJ2-1; 8 positions agree with TRBD2. Germline values: CDR1 WSHSY, CDR2 SAAADI. This CDR3 spans 16 amino acids. The trim removed 2 bases at V and 4 bases at J, leaving 7 bases unmatched.

V is TRBV5-1 and J is TRBJ2-1, with 8 bases identical to TRBD2. V was pared by 5 bases and J by 5 bases, with 15 bases of the junction left unmatched. The CDR3 extends over 17 amino acids. The germline V gene has CDR1 SGHRS and CDR2 YFSETQ. The CDR3 nucleotides are TGCGCCAGCAGGGGAGGGCGCGGGGGGACCTCTGACAATGAGCAGTTCTTC. Protein: CASRGGRGGTSDNEQFF.

V and J are TRBV10-3 and TRBJ2-2, with D maybe TRBD1 (6 bases). V gave up 6 bases and J gave up 2 bases, with 19 bases separating them. The CDR3 contains 17 residues. Germline values: CDR1 ENHRY, CDR2 SYGVKD. CDR3 sequence (DNA): TGTGCCATCAGCGCTATTTCCGGGACACCCAACACCGGGGAGCTGTTTTTT. Amino acids: CAISAISGTPNTGELFF.

A remark on this clone: Relative to the germline gene, one junction end is altered; a read error may explain this. This specimen includes other DNA sequences encoding the same CDR3. V and J are TRBV15 and TRBJ1-5; D might be TRBD1 (5 bases). Germline CDR1 reads LNHNV; CDR2 reads YYDKDF (reference sequence). The CDR3 covers 15 residues. Written as DNA, the CDR3 is TGTGCCACCAGTAGAGATCACCGGGGGGATCAGCCCCAGCATTTT. Residues: CATSRDHRGDQPQHF. Together with reference TRBV15 and TRBJ1-5, the CDR3 gives the full variable domain: DAMVIQNPRYQVTQFGKPVTLSCSQTLNHNVMYWYQQKSSQAPKLLFHYYDKDFNNEADTPDNFQSRRPNTSFCFLDIRSPGLGDTAMYLCATSRDHRGDQPQHFGDGTRLSIL.

This rearrangement joins TRBV15 to TRBJ1-5; 8 nucleotides line up with TRBD1. V shed 3 bases and J 4 bases; nucleotides not matched to a gene: 11. This CDR3 is built from 17 residues. Per the germline V gene, CDR1 is LNHNV and CDR2 is YYDKDF (reference sequence). The CDR3 DNA follows: TGTGCCACCAGCAGGGTAGCGTTGGACAGGGAGAATCAGCCCCAGCATTTT. This codes for CATSRVALDRENQPQHF.

In this sample, this clone turned up once. This sequence joins TRBV28 and TRBJ1-1; D remains unclear. Trimming stripped 4 bases from V and 4 bases from J, with 13 bases between. CDR1 is MDHEN, CDR2 SYDVKM, per germline. CDR3 length: 14 residues. This CDR3 reads CASSYVGRLTEAFF. The CDR3 region has the DNA TGTGCCAGCAGTTACGTGGGTAGACTCACTGAAGCTTTCTTT.

The CDR3 sequence: CASSEKGVDPYEQYF. The CDR3 region has the DNA TGCGCCAGCAGTGAGAAGGGAGTGGACCCCTACGAGCAGTACTTC. J is TRBJ2-7 and V is TRBV10-1; the D gene is possibly TRBD2 (5 bases). The V end was cut by 2 bases, the J end by 2 bases, with 13 bases between. Germline V gene data show CDR1 as WNHNN and CDR2 as SYGVQD (reference sequence). The CDR3 has 15 residues.

The V and J genes are TRBV5-1 and TRBJ2-1, with 7 bases aligning to TRBD2. Germline V gene data show CDR1 as SGHRS and CDR2 as YFSETQ. V shed 2 bases and J 4 bases; nucleotides not matched to a gene: 6. The CDR3 loop spans 15 amino acids. The CDR3: CASSFVAGSYNEQFF. The CDR3 bases are TGCGCCAGCAGCTTTGTAGCGGGCAGTTACAATGAGCAGTTCTTC.

This clone was detected only once. The chain combines TRBV6-4 with TRBJ2-1, with 11 bases matching TRBD2. J gave up 6 bases and V 5 bases, and 6 bases lay outside the gene matches. The CDR3 has 15 amino acids. CDR1 and CDR2 from the germline V gene are MRHNA and SNTAGT. DNA of the CDR3: TGTGCCAGCAGTAGCCTTAGCGGGAGGGGCAATGAGCAGTTCTTC. It yields the protein CASSSLSGRGNEQFF.

This sequence joins TRBV6-1 and TRBJ2-2, with 8 bases fitting TRBD2. The CDR3 loop spans 17 amino acids. From germline, CDR1 is MNHNS and CDR2 SASEGT. J lost 1 base, V lost 1 base, and 5 bases had no gene match. The CDR3 region is CASSEGYSGKNTGELFF. Here the CDR3 DNA reads TGTGCCAGCAGTGAAGGGTATAGCGGGAAGAACACCGGGGAGCTGTTTTTT.

The chain employs TRBV10-3 and TRBJ1-3; D is undetermined. The germline gives CDR1 ENHRY, CDR2 SYGVKD. Trimming left V 11 bases short and J 4 bases short, with 18 bases between. This CDR3 is built from 14 residues. This chain's CDR3 is CAVLGSSMGNTIYF. The CDR3 nucleotides are TGTGCCGTGCTTGGGAGTTCCATGGGAAACACCATATATTTT.

This rearrangement joins TRBV14 to TRBJ2-3, with TRBD2 identical over 8 bases. Germline CDR1 SGHDN, CDR2 FVKESK. With V trimmed by 0 bases and J by 4 bases, 6 bases remained unmatched. The CDR3 runs to 16 residues. The DNA of the CDR3 is TGTGCCAGCAGCCAAGATAGCGAGCGGGGGTCAGATACGCAGTATTTT. Translation gives CASSQDSERGSDTQYF.

The chain uses TRBV11-3 and TRBJ2-1; D gene uncertain. Germline CDR1 SGHNT, CDR2 YENEEA. This CDR3 is 13 amino acids long. V lost 3 bases, J lost 12 bases, and 15 bases lay in between. CDR3 region: CASSLESDGVQFF. CDR3 coding DNA: TGTGCCAGCAGCTTGGAGAGCGACGGTGTGCAGTTCTTC. Variable domain in full (rest from reference TRBV11-3 and TRBJ2-1): EAGVVQSPRYKIIEKKQPVAFWCNPISGHNTLYWYLQNLGQGPELLIRYENEEAVDDSQLPKDRFSAERLKGVDSTLKIQPAELGDSAVYLCASSLESDGVQFFGPGTRLTVL.

This clone was seen once. The V gene is TRBV14, the J gene TRBJ2-7, with 8 nucleotides matching TRBD2. The CDR3 totals 12 residues. The V and J ends lost 4 bases and 10 bases, in that order; junction bases with no gene match: 6. CDR1 is SGHDN, CDR2 FVKESK, per germline. The CDR3 protein is CASSLSGTSQYF. CDR3 nucleotides: TGTGCCAGCAGCCTCTCGGGGACTAGTCAGTACTTC.

V usage is TRBV4-3 and J usage is TRBJ2-1; TRBD2 matches 9 bases. Germline V gene data show CDR1 as LGHNA and CDR2 as YSLEER. The ends lost 0 bases at V and 8 bases at J; junction bases unmatched: 5. This CDR3 has 15 amino acids. The CDR3 reads CASSQEVAGEDEQFF. DNA for the CDR3: TGCGCCAGCAGCCAAGAGGTAGCGGGAGAGGATGAGCAGTTCTTC.

This chain links TRBV27 with TRBJ1-5; D is perhaps TRBD1 (5 bases). The CDR3 is made up of 14 amino acids. The germline V and J ends were trimmed by 6 bases and 3 bases, with 12 bases remaining between them. CDR1 is MNHEY and CDR2 is SMNVEV in the germline V gene (reference sequence). The DNA for the CDR3 is TGTGCCAGCAGCACAGGTGACACCAATCAGCCCCAGCATTTT. Protein product: CASSTGDTNQPQHF.

This clone was seen a single time. J is TRBJ1-6 and V is TRBV2; 7 bases fit TRBD1. This CDR3 is 14 amino acids long. From germline, CDR1 is SNHLY and CDR2 FYNNEI. J was trimmed by 4 bases and V by 6 bases; bases with no gene match: 3. The CDR3 loop reads CASRNRGYNSPLHF. In nucleotides, the CDR3 is TGTGCCAGCAGGAACAGGGGATATAATTCACCCCTCCACTTT.

With respect to this clone: The same CDR3 can be traced to other DNA sequences in this sample. The chain carries TRBV28 and TRBJ2-7, with 10 bases aligning to TRBD2. Germline V lookup: CDR1 MDHEN, CDR2 SYDVKM. The CDR3 length is 14 residues. Trimming removed 3 bases from V and 4 bases from J; junction bases left unmatched: 3. Here the CDR3 DNA reads TGTGCCAGCAGTTTGTCTAGCGGGAGTTACGAGCAGTACTTC. Protein: CASSLSSGSYEQYF.

V and J are TRBV5-4 and TRBJ2-3, with 9 nucleotides matching TRBD1. The CDR3 runs to 16 residues. From germline, CDR1 is SGHNT and CDR2 YYREEE (reference sequence). Trimming at V came to 5 bases and at J to 1 base, leaving 8 bases not matched to a gene. The CDR3 sequence: CASRFTGGMGTDTQYF. In DNA form, the CDR3 reads TGTGCCAGCAGGTTTACAGGGGGCATGGGCACAGATACGCAGTATTTT.